Listed below are T cell receptor beta chains from one sample, sequenced in a study of CD8 T cells in Susac syndrome. TCRdb reprocessed the immunoSEQ multiplex PCR reads with MiXCR, giving one entry per CDR3 protein. The data contain approximately 110,000 distinct CDR3 sequences, approximately 93% of them singletons. The sequenced material came from CD8+ T cells from PBMCs. The receptors originated from a human donor with multiple sclerosis. Each CDR3 is given with its conserved first and last residue.

CDR3aa: CATSDPTSGGHTGELFF
j_gene: TRBJ2-2
v_gene: TRBV24-1

CDR3aa: CASSFTPSRSQNQPQHF
j_gene: TRBJ1-5
v_gene: TRBV12-3/TRBV12-4

CDR3aa: CASSPAGTTGETQYF
j_gene: TRBJ2-5
v_gene: TRBV18

CDR3aa: CASKGALNTGELFF
j_gene: TRBJ2-2
v_gene: TRBV28

CDR3aa: CSVTPDRLAGGRGQFF
j_gene: TRBJ2-1
v_gene: TRBV29-1

CDR3aa: CASSEAPGTGELFF
j_gene: TRBJ2-2
v_gene: TRBV2

CDR3aa: CSVEDLAVGYGYTF
j_gene: TRBJ1-2
v_gene: TRBV29-1

CDR3aa: CASSSGDTPLSYTF
j_gene: TRBJ1-2
v_gene: TRBV7-9

CDR3aa: CASSLVGSGSFDEQFF
j_gene: TRBJ2-1
v_gene: TRBV5-1

CDR3aa: CASSLARLGVTDTQYF
j_gene: TRBJ2-3
v_gene: TRBV5-1

CDR3aa: CASSLRLAGGCQETQYF
j_gene: TRBJ2-5
v_gene: TRBV25-1

CDR3aa: CASGVSRDRVVF
j_gene: TRBJ2-7
v_gene: TRBV27

CDR3aa: CATSGDRAMNTEAFF
j_gene: TRBJ1-1
v_gene: TRBV15

CDR3aa: CASSERQGAFNSPLHF
j_gene: TRBJ1-6
v_gene: TRBV7-6

CDR3aa: CASSTIGRTYEQYF
j_gene: TRBJ2-7
v_gene: TRBV12-3/TRBV12-4

CDR3aa: CATSDSGTGFIQYF
j_gene: TRBJ2-4
v_gene: TRBV24-1

CDR3aa: CSVDIGGNTGELFF
j_gene: TRBJ2-2
v_gene: TRBV29-1

CDR3aa: CASSYRVNTEAFF
j_gene: TRBJ1-1
v_gene: TRBV7-6

CDR3aa: CSARDDGQGVEAFF
j_gene: TRBJ1-1
v_gene: TRBV20-1